This T cell receptor beta chain was captured by sequencing in a study of naive and memory T cell subsets. Points from the study as a whole: Clonotypes are single alpha or beta chains, not paired receptors. Diversity fell and Gini index rose from naive through CM, EM, EMRA. A few larger clonotypes appeared in naive repertoires, especially CD8, possibly memory cells re-expressing CD45RA. Over 95% of naive TCR sequences appeared only once after error correction, unlike memory subsets.

Both TRBC1 and TRBC2 were covered by a beta constant-region primer of two equimolar oligonucleotides. Ligated cDNA was amplified by four rounds of PCR with nested alpha and beta constant-region primers and SP2. In TCRdb, the UMI-ligation and nested PCR reads were re-called with MiXCR into one record per CDR3 protein. The sample holds around 100,000 distinct CDR3 sequences, about 14% seen once. Turning to this clonotype: The target antigen is unknown.

Sequencing was performed on naive CD8+ T cells from blood. The origin of this receptor is a human donor in good health.

The CDR3 sequence: CASKEGGSDSNQPQHF. CDR3 sequence (DNA): TGTGCCAGCAAGGAAGGCGGGTCGGATAGCAATCAGCCCCAGCATTTT. The chain uses TRBV7-2 and TRBJ1-5; the D is unclear. The CDR3 runs to 16 residues. Germline V gene sequence: CDR1 SGHTA, CDR2 FQGNSA. The V gene lost 7 bases and the J gene lost 0 bases, with 16 bases spanning the gap.